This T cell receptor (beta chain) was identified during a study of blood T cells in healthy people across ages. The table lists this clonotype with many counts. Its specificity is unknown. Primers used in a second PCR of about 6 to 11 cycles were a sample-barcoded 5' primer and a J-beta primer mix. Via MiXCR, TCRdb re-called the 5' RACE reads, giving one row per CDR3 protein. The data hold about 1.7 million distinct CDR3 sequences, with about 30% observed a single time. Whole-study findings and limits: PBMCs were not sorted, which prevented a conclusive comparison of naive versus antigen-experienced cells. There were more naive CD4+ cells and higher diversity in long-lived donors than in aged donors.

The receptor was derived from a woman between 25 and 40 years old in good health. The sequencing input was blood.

The CDR3 nucleotides are TGTGCCAGCAGCTTAGATGCGGGACAGGGAACCTACGAGCAGTACTTC. Translating it yields CASSLDAGQGTYEQYF. The chain has TRBV7-6 and TRBJ2-7; 9 bases are a match to TRBD1. The CDR3 is made up of 16 amino acids. V lost 1 base, J lost 2 bases, and 6 bases stayed unmatched. Germline CDR1 and CDR2: SGHVS and FNYEAQ. The variable domain in full, with the rest retrieved from reference TRBV7-6 and TRBJ2-7, is GAGVSQSPRYKVTKRGQDVALRCDPISGHVSLYWYRQALGQGPEFLTYFNYEAQQDKSGLPNDRFSAERPEGSISTLTIQRTEQRDSAMYRCASSLDAGQGTYEQYFGPGTRLTVT.